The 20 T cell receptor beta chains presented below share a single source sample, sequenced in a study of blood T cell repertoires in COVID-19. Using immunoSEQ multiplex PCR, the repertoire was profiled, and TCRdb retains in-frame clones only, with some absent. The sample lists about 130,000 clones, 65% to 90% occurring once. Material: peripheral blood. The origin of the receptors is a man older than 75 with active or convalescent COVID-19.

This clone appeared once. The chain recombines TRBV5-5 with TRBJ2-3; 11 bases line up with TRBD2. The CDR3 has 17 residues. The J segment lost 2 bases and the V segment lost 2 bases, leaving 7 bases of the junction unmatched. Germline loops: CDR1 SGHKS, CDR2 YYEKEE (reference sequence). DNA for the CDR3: TGTGCCAGCAGCTTTCTAGCGGGAGGAACTCCCACAGATACGCAGTATTTT. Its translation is CASSFLAGGTPTDTQYF.

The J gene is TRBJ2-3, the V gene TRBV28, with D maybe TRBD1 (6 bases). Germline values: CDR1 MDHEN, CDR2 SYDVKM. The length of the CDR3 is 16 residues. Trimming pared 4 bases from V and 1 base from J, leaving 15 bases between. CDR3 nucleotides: TGTGCCAGCAGTTCACAACAGGGAATTGGCACAGATACGCAGTATTTT. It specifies CASSSQQGIGTDTQYF.

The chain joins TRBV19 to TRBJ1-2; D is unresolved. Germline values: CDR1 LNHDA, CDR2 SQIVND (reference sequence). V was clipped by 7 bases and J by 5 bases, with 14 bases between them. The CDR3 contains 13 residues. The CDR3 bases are TGTGCCAGTATTGAGGCCTCGGGGTATGGCTACACCTTC. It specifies CASIEASGYGYTF.

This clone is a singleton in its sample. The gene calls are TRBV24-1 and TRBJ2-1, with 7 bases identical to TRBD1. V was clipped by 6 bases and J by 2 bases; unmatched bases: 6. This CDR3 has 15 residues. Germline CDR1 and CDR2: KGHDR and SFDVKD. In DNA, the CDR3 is TGTGCCACCAGTCCCATCGGACAGGCCTACAATGAGCAGTTCTTC. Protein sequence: CATSPIGQAYNEQFF.

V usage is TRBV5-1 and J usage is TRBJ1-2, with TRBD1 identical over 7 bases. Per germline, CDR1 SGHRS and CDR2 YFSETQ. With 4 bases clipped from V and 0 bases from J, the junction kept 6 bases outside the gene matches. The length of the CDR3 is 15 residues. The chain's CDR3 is CASSRAGTANYGYTF. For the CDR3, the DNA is TGCGCCAGCAGCCGGGCAGGGACAGCTAACTATGGCTACACCTTC.

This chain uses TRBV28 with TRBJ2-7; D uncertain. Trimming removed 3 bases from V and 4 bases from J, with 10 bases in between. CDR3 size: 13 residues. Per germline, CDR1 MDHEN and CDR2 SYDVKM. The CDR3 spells CASSLPARYEQYF. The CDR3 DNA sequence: TGTGCCAGCAGTTTGCCCGCGAGGTACGAGCAGTACTTC.

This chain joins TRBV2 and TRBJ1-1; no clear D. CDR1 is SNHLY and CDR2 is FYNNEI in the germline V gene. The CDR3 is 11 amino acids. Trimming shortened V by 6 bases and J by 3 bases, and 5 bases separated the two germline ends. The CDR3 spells CASRRDTEAFF. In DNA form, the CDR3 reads TGTGCCAGCAGACGGGACACTGAAGCTTTCTTT.

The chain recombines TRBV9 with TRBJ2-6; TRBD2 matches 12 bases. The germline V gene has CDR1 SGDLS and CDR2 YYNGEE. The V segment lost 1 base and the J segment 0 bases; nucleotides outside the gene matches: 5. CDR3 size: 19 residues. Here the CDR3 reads CASSVSGGLAGSGANVLTF. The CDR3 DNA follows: TGTGCCAGCAGCGTAAGTGGGGGACTAGCGGGCTCTGGGGCCAACGTCCTGACTTTC.

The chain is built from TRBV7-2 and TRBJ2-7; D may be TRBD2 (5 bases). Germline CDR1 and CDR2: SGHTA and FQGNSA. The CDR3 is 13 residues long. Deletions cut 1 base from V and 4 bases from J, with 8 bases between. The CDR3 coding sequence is TGTGCCAGCAGCTTAGTACTAGATTACGAGCAGTACTTC. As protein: CASSLVLDYEQYF. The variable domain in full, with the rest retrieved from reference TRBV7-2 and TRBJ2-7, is GAGVSQSPSNKVTEKGKDVELRCDPISGHTALYWYRQSLGQGLEFLIYFQGNSAPDKSGLPSDRFSAERTGGSVSTLTIQRTQQEDSAVYLCASSLVLDYEQYFGPGTRLTVT.

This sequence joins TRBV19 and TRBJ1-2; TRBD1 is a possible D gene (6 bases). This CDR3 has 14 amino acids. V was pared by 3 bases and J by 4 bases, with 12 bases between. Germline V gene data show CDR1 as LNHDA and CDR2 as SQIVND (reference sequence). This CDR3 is CASSIGGAAYGYTF. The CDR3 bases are TGTGCCAGTAGTATCGGGGGGGCCGCCTATGGCTACACCTTC.

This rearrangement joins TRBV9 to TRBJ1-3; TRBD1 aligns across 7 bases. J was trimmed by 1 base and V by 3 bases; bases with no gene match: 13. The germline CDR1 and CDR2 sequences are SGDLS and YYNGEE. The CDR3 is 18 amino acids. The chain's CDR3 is CASSETPIDRASGNTIYF. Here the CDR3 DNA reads TGTGCCAGCAGCGAGACCCCTATCGACAGGGCGTCTGGAAACACCATATATTTT.

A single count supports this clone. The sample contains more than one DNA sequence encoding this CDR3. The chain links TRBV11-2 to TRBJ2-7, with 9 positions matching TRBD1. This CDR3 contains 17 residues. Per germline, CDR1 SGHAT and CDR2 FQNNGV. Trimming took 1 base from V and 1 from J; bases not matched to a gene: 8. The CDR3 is CASSLVGAGTGSYEQYF. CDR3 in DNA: TGTGCCAGCAGCTTAGTGGGGGCCGGGACAGGGTCCTACGAGCAGTACTTC.

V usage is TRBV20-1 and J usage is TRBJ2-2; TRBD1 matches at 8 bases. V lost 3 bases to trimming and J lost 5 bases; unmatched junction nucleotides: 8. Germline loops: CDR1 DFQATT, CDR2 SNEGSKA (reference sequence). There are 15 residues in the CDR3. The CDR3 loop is CSASGQGAGTGELFF. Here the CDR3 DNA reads TGCAGTGCTAGTGGGCAGGGGGCCGGAACCGGGGAGCTGTTTTTT.

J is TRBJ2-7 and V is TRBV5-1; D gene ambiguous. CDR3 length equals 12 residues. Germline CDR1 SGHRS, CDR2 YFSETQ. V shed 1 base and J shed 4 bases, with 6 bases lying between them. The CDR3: CASSLSSYEQYF. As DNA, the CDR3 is TGCGCCAGCAGCTTGTCCAGTTACGAGCAGTACTTC.

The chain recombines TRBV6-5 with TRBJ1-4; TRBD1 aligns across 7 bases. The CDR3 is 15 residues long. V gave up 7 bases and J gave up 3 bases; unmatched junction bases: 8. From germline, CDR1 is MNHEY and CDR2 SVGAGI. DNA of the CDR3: TGTGCCAGCAATCCTTCAGGGGGTTCTAATGAAAAACTGTTTTTT. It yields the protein CASNPSGGSNEKLFF.

The CDR3 is CASSLGDTNYNEQFF. Written as DNA, the CDR3 is TGTGCCAGCAGCTTGGGGGACACAAATTACAATGAGCAGTTCTTC. The genes are TRBV5-5 and TRBJ2-1; D may be TRBD1 (6 bases). The germline V gene has CDR1 SGHKS and CDR2 YYEKEE (reference sequence). Trimming removed 0 bases from V and 4 bases from J, with 11 bases in between. There are 15 residues in the CDR3.

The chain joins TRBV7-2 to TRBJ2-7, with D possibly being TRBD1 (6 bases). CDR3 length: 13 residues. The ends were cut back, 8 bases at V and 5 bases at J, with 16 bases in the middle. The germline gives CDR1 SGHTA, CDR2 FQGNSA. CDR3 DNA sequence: TGTGCCAGCTCGACGCAGGGGCGTGACGAGCAGTACTTC. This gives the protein CASSTQGRDEQYF.

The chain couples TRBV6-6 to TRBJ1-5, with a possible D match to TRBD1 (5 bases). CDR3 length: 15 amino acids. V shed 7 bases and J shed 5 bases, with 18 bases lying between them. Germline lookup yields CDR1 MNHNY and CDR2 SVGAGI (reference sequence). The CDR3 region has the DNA TGTGCCAGCAATAATCGATGGGGGGGTCATCAGCCCCAGCATTTT. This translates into CASNNRWGGHQPQHF.

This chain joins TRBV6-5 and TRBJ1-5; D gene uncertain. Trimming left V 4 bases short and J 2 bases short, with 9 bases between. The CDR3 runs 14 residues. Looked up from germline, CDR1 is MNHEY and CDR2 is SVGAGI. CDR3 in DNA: TGTGCCAGCAGTTCGTTGGGCGGCAATCAGCCCCAGCATTTT. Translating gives CASSSLGGNQPQHF.

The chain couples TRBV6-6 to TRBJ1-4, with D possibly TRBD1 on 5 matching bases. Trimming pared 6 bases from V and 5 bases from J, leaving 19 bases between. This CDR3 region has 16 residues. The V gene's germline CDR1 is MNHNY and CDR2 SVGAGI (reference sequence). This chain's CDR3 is CASRTRAQASNEKLFF. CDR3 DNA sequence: TGTGCCAGCAGGACCAGGGCCCAGGCATCGAATGAAAAACTGTTTTTT.